The 24 T cell receptor beta chains below were found in one sample sequenced in a study of human T cells and chemical hapten exposure. Each CDR3 protein is one row after TCRdb ran MiXCR on the RACE reads. In the table there are 240,000 or so distinct CDR3 sequences, 7% to 10% of which are singletons. Documented time point: pre-sensitization, week 0. Treatment here: therapeutic diphenylcyclopropenone sensitization with weekly scalp DPC. Source: whole blood, taken in connection with sensitization to the hapten diphenylcyclopropenone (DPC). All receptors derive from a woman aged 40 to 55 with alopecia areata. Some clones in this sample may be carry-over from other donors' samples.

This clonotype was counted only a few times. The chain has TRBV7-3 and TRBJ2-6; 8 bases align to TRBD1. The CDR3 is 15 amino acids. Trimming at V came to 5 bases and at J to 4 bases, leaving 4 bases not matched to a gene. Looked up from germline, CDR1 is SGHTA and CDR2 is FQGTGA. DNA for the CDR3: TGTGCCAGCAGCCTGACAGGGGACGGGGCCAACGTCCTGACTTTC. Encoded protein: CASSLTGDGANVLTF.

This clonotype was seen ten or more times. V gene TRBV6-6 combines with J gene TRBJ2-2; D is possibly TRBD1 or TRBD2 (7 bases each). The CDR3 is 15 amino acids. CDR1 and CDR2 from the germline V gene are MNHNY and SVGAGI (reference sequence). V was pared by 4 bases and J by 4 bases, with 13 bases between. The CDR3 DNA reads as TGTGCCAGCAGTTCCGCAGGGGGGGGCACCGGGGAGCTGTTTTTT. Protein: CASSSAGGGTGELFF.

In its sample, this clonotype was seen a few times. The chain joins TRBV29-1 to TRBJ2-7; D gene ambiguous. Looked up from germline, CDR1 is SQVTM and CDR2 is ANQGSEA. CDR3 length equals 11 residues. Trimming stripped 7 bases from V and 5 bases from J, with 12 bases between. Here the CDR3 DNA reads TGCAGCGGGGCCTTGCTCGACGAGCAGTACTTC. Protein: CSGALLDEQYF.

The V call is TRBV5-1, the J call TRBJ2-2; D unresolved. CDR3 length equals 16 residues. Trimming removed 4 bases from V and 0 bases from J, with 13 bases in between. Germline loops: CDR1 SGHRS, CDR2 YFSETQ. CDR3 in DNA: TGCGCCAGCAGCCGCGGACGTCCCTCGAACACCGGGGAGCTGTTTTTT. This translates into CASSRGRPSNTGELFF.

This clonotype was seen repeatedly, ten times or more. V gene TRBV28 combines with J gene TRBJ2-7; 8 nucleotides match TRBD1. Germline trimming cut 6 bases from V and 0 bases from J; bases unmatched to any gene: 7. The CDR3 consists of 15 residues. Per the germline V gene, CDR1 is MDHEN and CDR2 is SYDVKM. This chain's CDR3 is CASRPGGQGSYEQYF. The DNA of the CDR3 is TGTGCCAGCAGACCCGGTGGACAGGGCTCCTACGAGCAGTACTTC.

This clonotype has ten or more counts. The V call is TRBV28, the J call TRBJ2-1; a weak D match, TRBD1 (5 bases). Trimming removed 2 bases at V and 2 bases at J, with 16 bases between. This CDR3 contains 17 residues. The V gene's germline CDR1 is MDHEN and CDR2 SYDVKM. Here the CDR3 DNA reads TGTGCCAGCAGTTTACAGTCAGGGAATGTACCCTACAATGAGCAGTTCTTC. The encoded protein is CASSLQSGNVPYNEQFF.

This clonotype has a handful of counts. This chain joins TRBV27 and TRBJ1-4; 7 nucleotides match TRBD1. The CDR3 totals 14 residues. J lost 7 bases, V lost 4 bases, and 6 bases had no gene match. The germline V gene has CDR1 MNHEY and CDR2 SMNVEV (reference sequence). The CDR3 bases are TGTGCCAGCAGTTCGACAGGGCAGGGTGAAAAACTGTTTTTT. Protein: CASSSTGQGEKLFF.

V gene TRBV11-2 combines with J gene TRBJ2-1; D uncertain. Trimming stripped 5 bases from V and 0 bases from J, with 11 bases between. There are 15 residues in the CDR3. Germline V gives CDR1 SGHAT, CDR2 FQNNGV. The CDR3 is CASSPVPLSYNEQFF. CDR3 nucleotide sequence: TGTGCCAGCAGCCCAGTCCCCCTCTCCTACAATGAGCAGTTCTTC.

This clonotype has only a few counts. J is TRBJ2-1 and V is TRBV10-3; the D is unclear. The CDR3 extends over 13 amino acids. Germline assignment: CDR1 ENHRY and CDR2 SYGVKD. V was cut by 7 bases and J by 4 bases, with 11 bases left in between. The CDR3: CAIKATEYNEQFF. The CDR3, as DNA: TGTGCCATCAAAGCGACGGAGTACAATGAGCAGTTCTTC.

This clonotype was found many times. The genes are TRBV4-1 and TRBJ2-7, with D possibly being TRBD1 (5 bases). Germline V gives CDR1 MGHRA, CDR2 YSYEKL. This CDR3 spans 13 amino acids. Trimming left V 6 bases short and J 6 bases short, with 15 bases between. CDR3 in amino acids: CASRKQGTGEQYF. DNA for the CDR3: TGCGCCAGCAGGAAGCAGGGAACTGGCGAGCAGTACTTC.

A few counts support this clonotype. The genes are TRBV20-1 and TRBJ2-3; tentatively, D is TRBD2 (7 bases). This CDR3 comprises 15 residues. The V end was cut by 3 bases, the J end by 4 bases, with 17 bases between. The V gene's germline CDR1 is DFQATT and CDR2 SNEGSKA (reference sequence). The CDR3 DNA reads as TGCAGTGCTAGCCGCGAAGGGGGAGGGCCAGATACGCAGTATTTT. Its protein is CSASREGGGPDTQYF.

This clonotype showed up just a few times. The genes are TRBV12-3 or TRBV12-4 and TRBJ1-5; D call uncertain. V shed 5 bases and J shed 2 bases, with 13 bases lying between them. This CDR3 comprises 15 residues. This CDR3 is CASSPGREGNQPQHF. DNA for the CDR3: TGTGCCAGCAGTCCTGGACGCGAGGGCAATCAGCCCCAGCATTTT.

Ten or more counts support this clonotype. This chain links TRBV18 with TRBJ2-1, with 12 bases that match TRBD2. V trimming: 2 bases; J trimming: 3 bases; junction bases outside the gene matches: 8. CDR3 size: 18 residues. The germline V gene has CDR1 KGHSH and CDR2 LQKENI. CDR3 DNA: TGTGCCAGCTCACCATTCTCTCTAGCGGGAGGGAACTACAATGAGCAGTTCTTC. As protein: CASSPFSLAGGNYNEQFF.

The rearrangement joins TRBV3-1 to TRBJ1-5; D is perhaps TRBD1 (5 bases). Germline loops: CDR1 LGHDT, CDR2 YNNKEL (reference sequence). This CDR3 comprises 15 residues. Trimming removed 1 base from V and 2 bases from J, with 9 bases in between. The CDR3 sequence: CASSQAGVGNQPQHF. CDR3 bases: TGTGCCAGCAGCCAAGCGGGGGTGGGCAATCAGCCCCAGCATTTT.

This clonotype has only a few counts. The CDR3 reads CASSSRGAYEQYF. The CDR3 DNA follows: TGCGCCAGCAGCTCACGGGGGGCCTACGAGCAGTACTTC. J is TRBJ2-7 and V is TRBV5-1; 7 bases match TRBD2. The V gene end was trimmed by 3 bases and the J gene end by 2 bases; junction bases not matched to a gene: 2. CDR3 length: 13 residues. Germline V gene lookup returns CDR1 SGHRS and CDR2 YFSETQ.

This clonotype was detected many times. The chain links TRBV7-2 to TRBJ2-3; maybe TRBD1 (5 bases). V dropped 2 bases and J dropped 0 bases, with 9 bases sitting between them. Germline assignment: CDR1 SGHTA and CDR2 FQGNSA. The length of the CDR3 is 15 residues. The CDR3 DNA sequence: TGTGCCAGCAGCTTACTACCAGGGAGCACAGATACGCAGTATTTT. Amino acids: CASSLLPGSTDTQYF.

This clonotype was observed a few times. The chain links TRBV6-2 or TRBV6-3 to TRBJ1-1; D is ambiguous. Germline values: CDR1 MNHEY, CDR2 SVGEGT. V was trimmed by 7 bases and J by 2 bases, leaving 14 bases between them. The CDR3 is 14 residues long. CDR3 nucleotide sequence: TGTGCCAGCATCCCTCTTGAGAGAAACACTGAAGCTTTCTTT. Protein sequence: CASIPLERNTEAFF.

This clonotype came up a few times. The J gene is TRBJ1-5, the V gene TRBV15; D remains ambiguous. The CDR3 has 15 amino acids. Germline CDR1 and CDR2: LNHNV and YYDKDF (reference sequence). V dropped 0 bases and J dropped 7 bases, with 13 bases sitting between them. CDR3 residues: CATSRDRAGIQPQHF. Written as DNA, the CDR3 is TGTGCCACCAGCAGAGATCGGGCCGGGATCCAGCCCCAGCATTTT.

The table lists this clonotype with many counts. V is TRBV4-3 and J is TRBJ2-5; weak D call: TRBD1 (6 bases). CDR1 LGHNA and CDR2 YSLEER come from the germline V gene. V was pared by 2 bases and J by 9 bases, with 13 bases between. CDR3 length: 13 amino acids. CDR3 amino acids: CASSQQQGRAQYF. The CDR3 coding sequence is TGCGCCAGCAGCCAACAACAGGGACGGGCCCAGTACTTC.

The rearrangement uses TRBV28 and TRBJ2-7; 7 bases match TRBD1. V lost 2 bases, J lost 2 bases, and 3 bases stayed unmatched. The CDR3 is 14 amino acids. From germline, CDR1 is MDHEN and CDR2 SYDVKM. CDR3 coding DNA: TGTGCCAGCAGTTTAGGGGGACAGCCCTACGAGCAGTACTTC. Protein: CASSLGGQPYEQYF.

In its sample, this clonotype was seen a few times. The chain couples TRBV7-9 to TRBJ2-6, with 8 bases fitting TRBD1. CDR1 is SEHNR, CDR2 FQNEAQ, per germline (reference sequence). The ends lost 5 bases at V and 0 bases at J; junction bases unmatched: 12. The CDR3 runs 19 residues. The CDR3 DNA is TGTGCCAGCAGCCCCCCCCCAAGGACAGGGTTCTCTGGGGCCAACGTCCTGACTTTC. Amino acid sequence: CASSPPPRTGFSGANVLTF. Variable domain in full (rest from reference TRBV7-9 and TRBJ2-6): DTGVSQNPRHKITKRGQNVTFRCDPISEHNRLYWYRQTLGQGPEFLTYFQNEAQLEKSRLLSDRFSAERPKGSFSTLEIQRTEQGDSAMYLCASSPPPRTGFSGANVLTFGAGSRLTVL.

In this sample, this clonotype turned up many times. The genes are TRBV5-1 and TRBJ1-5, with D tentatively TRBD1 (5 bases). Looked up from germline, CDR1 is SGHRS and CDR2 is YFSETQ. CDR3 length: 14 residues. V lost 4 bases to trimming and J lost 1 base, with 9 bases between them. CDR3 bases: TGCGCCAGCAGCCTTGACAGCAGCAATCAGCCCCAGCATTTT. Its translation: CASSLDSSNQPQHF.

This clonotype was seen many times. The chain combines TRBV6-5 with TRBJ2-7; D may be TRBD1 (6 bases). Germline V gene sequence: CDR1 MNHEY, CDR2 SVGAGI. This CDR3 region has 15 residues. V lost 5 bases to trimming and J lost 6 bases, with 20 bases between them. CDR3 amino acids: CASSRSATTGSEQYF. The DNA of the CDR3 is TGTGCCAGCAGTCGATCTGCCACCACAGGGTCCGAGCAGTACTTC.

The chain has TRBV5-6 and TRBJ2-7; TRBD1 agrees at 8 bases. The CDR3 loop spans 14 amino acids. The trim removed 4 bases at V and 6 bases at J, leaving 9 bases unmatched. Germline V lookup: CDR1 SGHDT, CDR2 YYEEEE. The CDR3 reads CASSAGTGTGEQYF. CDR3 nucleotides: TGTGCCAGCAGCGCCGGGACAGGCACCGGCGAGCAGTACTTC.